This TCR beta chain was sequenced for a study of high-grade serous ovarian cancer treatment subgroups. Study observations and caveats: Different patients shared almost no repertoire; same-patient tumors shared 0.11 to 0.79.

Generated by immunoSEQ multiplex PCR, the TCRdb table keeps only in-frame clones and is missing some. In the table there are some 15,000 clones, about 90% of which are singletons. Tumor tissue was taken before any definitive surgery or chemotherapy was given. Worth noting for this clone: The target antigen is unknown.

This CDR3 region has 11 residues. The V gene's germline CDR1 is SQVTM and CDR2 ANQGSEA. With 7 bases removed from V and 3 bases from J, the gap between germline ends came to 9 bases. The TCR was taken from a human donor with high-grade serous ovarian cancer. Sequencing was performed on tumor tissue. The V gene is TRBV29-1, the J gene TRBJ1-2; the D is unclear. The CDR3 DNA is TGCAGCGCGTTATCCCACTATGGCTACACCTTC. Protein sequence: CSALSHYGYTF.